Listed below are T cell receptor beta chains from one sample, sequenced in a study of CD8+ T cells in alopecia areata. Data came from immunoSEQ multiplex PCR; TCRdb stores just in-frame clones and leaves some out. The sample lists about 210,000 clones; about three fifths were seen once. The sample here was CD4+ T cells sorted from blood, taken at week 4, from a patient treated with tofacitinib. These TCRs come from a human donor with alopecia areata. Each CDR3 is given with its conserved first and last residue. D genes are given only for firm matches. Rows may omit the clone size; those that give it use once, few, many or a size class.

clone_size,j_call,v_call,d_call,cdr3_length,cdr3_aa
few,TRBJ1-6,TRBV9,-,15,CASSASTVDHSPLHF
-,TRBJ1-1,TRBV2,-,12,CASSEVPGIAFF
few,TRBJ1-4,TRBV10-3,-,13,CAISEANGEKLFF
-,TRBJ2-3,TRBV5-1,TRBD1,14,CASSIGQGGDTQYF
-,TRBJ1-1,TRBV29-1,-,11,CSVGVNTEAFF
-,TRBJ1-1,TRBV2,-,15,CASRESGVLNTEAFF
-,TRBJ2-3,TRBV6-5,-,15,CASSYFGGAGDTQYF
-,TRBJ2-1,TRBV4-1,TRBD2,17,CASSQDRGGAVVDEQFF
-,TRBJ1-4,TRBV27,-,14,CASSLVGVGEKLFF
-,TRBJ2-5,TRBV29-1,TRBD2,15,CSVDLLAGAQETQYF
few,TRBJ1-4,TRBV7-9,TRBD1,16,CASSSGQGITNEKLFF
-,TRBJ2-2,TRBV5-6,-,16,CASSPTPKQDTGELFF